This TCR beta chain was sequenced during a study of regulatory T cells in long-lasting Graves disease. Across the study: Treatment with antithyroid drugs for over 5 years, together with positive TSH receptor antibodies, meant persistent Graves' disease.

Time point meaning: persistent/refractory GD, antithyroid drugs over 5 years with positive TRAb. RNA from PBMCs was the source of the TCR library. The EDTA tubes were filled with roughly 10 milliliters of drawn peripheral blood. Building of the TCR beta libraries involved iRepertoire HTBI primers and Arm-PCR of CDR3 regions. MiXCR was run by TCRdb on the multiplex PCR reads, yielding one entry per CDR3 protein. The table has 600,000 to 850,000 distinct CDR3 sequences, approximately 29% seen once. The CDR3 sequence is 16 residues long. V gave up 2 bases and J gave up 6 bases, with 14 bases separating them. CDR1 MNHEY and CDR2 SVGEGT come from the germline V gene.

This TCR derives from a female donor with Graves disease. V gene TRBV6-2 or TRBV6-3 combines with J gene TRBJ1-6; perhaps TRBD1 as D (6 bases). The sequencing used peripheral blood mononuclear cells (PBMCs), collected when the disease was refractory, from a patient treated with antithyroid drugs. CDR3 protein: CASSYPGAAPNSPLHF. As DNA, the CDR3 is TGTGCCAGCAGTTACCCGGGGGCGGCACCTAATTCACCCCTCCACTTT.